Each of the 19 T cell receptor beta chains below was sequenced from the same sample in a study of T-cell reconstitution after alpha-beta-depleted transplantation in children. Unique molecular identifiers were incorporated into the prepared TCRbeta library. Via MiXCR, TCRdb re-called the PCR reads, giving one row per CDR3 protein. Among 350,000 to 500,000 distinct CDR3 sequences listed, 43% were seen once. The sample was PBMCs, taken before TCRalphabeta/CD19-depleted stem cell transplant. The receptors come from a girl aged 2-10 years with aplastic anemia, due to receive a stem cell transplant.

This clonotype was seen at least ten times. The chain carries TRBV20-1 and TRBJ2-5; 9 positions match TRBD2. Germline V CDR1 and CDR2: DFQATT, SNEGSKA (reference sequence). The CDR3 length is 15 residues. After removal of 2 bases from V and 5 bases from J, the junction contained 9 bases not matched to a gene. The DNA of the CDR3 is TGCAGTGCTAGAATGCTAGCGGGACGAGGGGAGACCCAGTACTTC. Encoded protein: CSARMLAGRGETQYF.

This clonotype was detected many times. This chain uses TRBV7-3 with TRBJ2-1; 10 bases agree with TRBD2. The CDR3 consists of 16 residues. The junction had 8 bases not matched to a gene; V was cut back by 5 bases and J by 4 bases. Looked up from germline, CDR1 is SGHTA and CDR2 is FQGTGA. The DNA for the CDR3 is TGTGCCAGCAGCCCCACCGGGACTAGCGTATACAATGAGCAGTTCTTC. The encoded protein is CASSPTGTSVYNEQFF.

The chain employs TRBV5-6 and TRBJ2-1; D is perhaps TRBD1 or TRBD2 (5 bases each). Germline V gives CDR1 SGHDT, CDR2 YYEEEE. V was trimmed by 0 bases and J by 5 bases, leaving 12 bases between them. This CDR3 is 15 amino acids long. The CDR3 here is CASSLDRGIDNEQFF. The DNA of the CDR3 is TGTGCCAGCAGCTTGGATCGGGGCATCGACAATGAGCAGTTCTTC.

This clonotype was counted only a few times. This chain uses TRBV14 with TRBJ2-1; 7 nucleotides match TRBD1. Germline values: CDR1 SGHDN, CDR2 FVKESK. The CDR3 contains 16 residues. Losses at the gene ends were 3 bases for V and 3 bases for J; bases not matched to a gene: 8. The CDR3 sequence: CASSQEPGQIYNEQFF. DNA of the CDR3: TGTGCCAGCAGCCAGGAACCGGGACAGATCTACAATGAGCAGTTCTTC.

This clonotype was counted between two and nine times. The chain carries TRBV7-9 and TRBJ2-3, with TRBD2 matching over 8 bases. This CDR3 is 16 amino acids long. The germline CDR1 and CDR2 sequences are SEHNR and FQNEAQ (reference sequence). V dropped 1 base and J dropped 0; count of bases not matched to a gene: 3. CDR3 sequence reads: CASSLGAGESTDTQYF. DNA for the CDR3: TGTGCCAGCAGCTTAGGAGCGGGAGAGAGCACAGATACGCAGTATTTT.

This sequence joins TRBV29-1 and TRBJ2-1; 8 nucleotides align to TRBD1. The CDR3 is made up of 11 amino acids. The germline CDR1 and CDR2 sequences are SQVTM and ANQGSEA. The trim removed 6 bases at V and 9 bases at J, leaving 4 bases unmatched. For the CDR3, the DNA is TGCAGCGTCCCCCAGGGGGCTGAGCAGTTCTTC. Translated, it gives CSVPQGAEQFF.

V usage is TRBV20-1 and J usage is TRBJ2-2, with a tentative D call TRBD1 (5 bases). Trimming cost V 3 bases and J 3 bases, with 14 bases left between them. The CDR3 length is 15 residues. From germline, CDR1 is DFQATT and CDR2 SNEGSKA (reference sequence). The DNA for the CDR3 is TGCAGTGCTAGTACGGGCAGGGATCACACCGGGGAGCTGTTTTTT. Translating gives CSASTGRDHTGELFF.

The V gene is TRBV19, the J gene TRBJ2-6; D is unresolved. Germline CDR1 LNHDA, CDR2 SQIVND (reference sequence). V lost 7 bases and J 0 bases, leaving 13 bases between the germline ends. This CDR3 spans 16 amino acids. CDR3 sequence reads: CASTPTDGSGANVLTF. CDR3 DNA sequence: TGTGCCAGTACTCCTACGGACGGCTCTGGGGCCAACGTCCTGACTTTC.

The chain links TRBV12-3 or TRBV12-4 to TRBJ2-7, with D perhaps being TRBD1 or TRBD2 (5 bases each). V was trimmed by 6 bases and J by 5 bases, leaving 17 bases between them. The CDR3 is 14 residues long. The CDR3 is CASSLGRGLDEQYF. The DNA for the CDR3 is TGTGCCAGCAGCCTTGGACGGGGCCTGGACGAGCAGTACTTC.

This chain connects TRBV27 to TRBJ2-7; D is possibly TRBD1 (6 bases). CDR1 is MNHEY, CDR2 SMNVEV, per germline (reference sequence). With 3 bases removed from V and 3 bases from J, the gap between germline ends came to 12 bases. The CDR3 has 14 residues. As DNA, the CDR3 is TGTGCCAGCAGTTTTGGCAGGGGATACTACGAGCAGTACTTC. Translated: CASSFGRGYYEQYF.

V gene TRBV3-1 combines with J gene TRBJ2-7; 7 bases agree with TRBD1. Germline CDR1 LGHDT, CDR2 YNNKEL (reference sequence). V lost 1 base to trimming and J lost 3 bases; unmatched junction nucleotides: 6. The CDR3 extends over 15 amino acids. CDR3 DNA sequence: TGTGCCAGCAGCCAAGGACCGGGACAGTTCTACGAGCAGTACTTC. Protein sequence: CASSQGPGQFYEQYF.

V gene TRBV28 combines with J gene TRBJ2-5, with 9 bases lining up with TRBD2. The ends lost 7 bases at V and 4 bases at J; junction bases unmatched: 7. Per germline, CDR1 MDHEN and CDR2 SYDVKM. The CDR3 loop spans 14 amino acids. CDR3 sequence: CASTWGGRGETQYF. The DNA of the CDR3 is TGTGCCAGCACCTGGGGCGGGAGGGGAGAGACCCAGTACTTC.

The genes are TRBV6-1 and TRBJ2-4; TRBD2 aligns across 11 bases. V lost 4 bases to trimming and J lost 1 base; unmatched junction nucleotides: 12. This CDR3 contains 19 residues. CDR1 is MNHNS, CDR2 SASEGT, per germline. CDR3 sequence: CASSVTSGSRFSAKNIQYF. CDR3 nucleotide sequence: TGTGCCAGCAGTGTTACTAGCGGGAGCAGATTTTCGGCCAAAAACATTCAGTACTTC.

This clonotype occurred many times. The chain combines TRBV7-2 with TRBJ1-1; D is ambiguous. Germline V lookup: CDR1 SGHTA, CDR2 FQGNSA. Trimming stripped 6 bases from V and 4 bases from J, with 15 bases between. CDR3 size: 14 residues. CDR3 protein: CASSLVLRSTEAFF. The CDR3 bases are TGTGCCAGCAGTCTCGTTTTGCGAAGCACTGAAGCTTTCTTT. Filled out from reference TRBV7-2 and TRBJ1-1, the complete variable domain reads GAGVSQSPSNKVTEKGKDVELRCDPISGHTALYWYRQSLGQGLEFLIYFQGNSAPDKSGLPSDRFSAERTGGSVSTLTIQRTQQEDSAVYLCASSLVLRSTEAFFGQGTRLTVV.

The sample holds many counts of this clonotype. The chain joins TRBV7-2 to TRBJ2-3; no firm D call. The V end was cut by 2 bases, the J end by 3 bases, with 12 bases between. CDR3 length: 15 amino acids. The V gene's germline CDR1 is SGHTA and CDR2 FQGNSA. CDR3 in DNA: TGTGCCAGCAGCTTAACCCATATGAGGACAGATACGCAGTATTTT. Translating gives CASSLTHMRTDTQYF.

This chain joins TRBV29-1 and TRBJ2-1; 11 bases are a match to TRBD1. The CDR3 sequence is 15 residues long. Germline assignment: CDR1 SQVTM and CDR2 ANQGSEA. J lost 8 bases, V lost 1 base, and 7 bases had no gene match. CDR3 in DNA: TGCAGCGTTGAAGGAGGACAGGGGGCGTGGGATGAGCAGTTCTTC. Translation gives CSVEGGQGAWDEQFF.

CDR3 sequence (DNA): TGTGCCACCAGCCAAGCCAGAGGCGCGTACCAAGAGACCCAGTACTTC. Translation gives CATSQARGAYQETQYF. This sequence joins TRBV15 and TRBJ2-5; the D is unclear. Trimming left V 5 bases short and J 0 bases short, with 16 bases between. Per germline, CDR1 LNHNV and CDR2 YYDKDF (reference sequence). The CDR3 totals 16 residues. The full variable domain, rest sourced from reference TRBV15 and TRBJ2-5, is DAMVIQNPRYQVTQFGKPVTLSCSQTLNHNVMYWYQQKSSQAPKLLFHYYDKDFNNEADTPDNFQSRRPNTSFCFLDIRSPGLGDTAMYLCATSQARGAYQETQYFGPGTRLLVL.

A few counts support this clonotype. This chain joins TRBV20-1 and TRBJ2-7; a weak D match, TRBD2 (5 bases). This CDR3 region has 12 residues. Trimming left V 4 bases short and J 4 bases short, with 11 bases between. CDR1 is DFQATT, CDR2 SNEGSKA, per germline (reference sequence). The chain's CDR3 is CSATSRTYEQYF. The CDR3 DNA follows: TGCAGTGCTACTAGCCGAACTTACGAGCAGTACTTC.

This clonotype was counted at least ten times. J is TRBJ2-7 and V is TRBV3-1, with TRBD2 identical over 9 bases. This CDR3 contains 13 residues. CDR1 is LGHDT, CDR2 YNNKEL, per germline (reference sequence). V was clipped by 2 bases and J by 4 bases; unmatched bases: 0. The CDR3 reads CASSQLAGYEQYF. DNA for the CDR3: TGTGCCAGCAGCCAACTAGCGGGGTACGAGCAGTACTTC.